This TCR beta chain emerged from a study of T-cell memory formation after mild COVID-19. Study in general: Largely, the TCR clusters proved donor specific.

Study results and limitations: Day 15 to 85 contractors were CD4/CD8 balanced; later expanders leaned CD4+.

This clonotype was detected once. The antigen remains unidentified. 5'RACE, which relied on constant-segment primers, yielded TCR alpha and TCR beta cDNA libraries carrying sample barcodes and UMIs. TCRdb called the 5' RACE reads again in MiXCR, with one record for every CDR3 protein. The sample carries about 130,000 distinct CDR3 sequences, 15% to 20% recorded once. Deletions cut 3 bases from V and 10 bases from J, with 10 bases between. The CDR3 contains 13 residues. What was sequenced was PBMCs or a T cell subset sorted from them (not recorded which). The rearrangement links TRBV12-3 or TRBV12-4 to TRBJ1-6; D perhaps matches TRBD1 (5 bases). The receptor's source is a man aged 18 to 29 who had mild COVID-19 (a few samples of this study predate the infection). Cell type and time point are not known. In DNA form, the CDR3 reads TGTGCCAGCAGTTTGCAGGGAGAGTCACCCCTCCACTTT. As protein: CASSLQGESPLHF.